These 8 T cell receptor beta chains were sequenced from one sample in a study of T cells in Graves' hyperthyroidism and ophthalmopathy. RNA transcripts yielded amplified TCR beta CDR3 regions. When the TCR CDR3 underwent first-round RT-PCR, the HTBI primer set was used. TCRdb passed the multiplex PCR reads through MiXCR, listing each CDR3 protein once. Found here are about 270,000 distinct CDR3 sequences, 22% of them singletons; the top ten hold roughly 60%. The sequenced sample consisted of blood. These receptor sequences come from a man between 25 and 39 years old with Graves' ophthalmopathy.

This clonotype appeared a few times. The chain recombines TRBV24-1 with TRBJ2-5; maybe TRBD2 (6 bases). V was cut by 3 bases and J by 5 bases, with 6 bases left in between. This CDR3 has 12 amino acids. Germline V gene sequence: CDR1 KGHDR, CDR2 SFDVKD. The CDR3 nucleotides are TGTGCCACCAGTGATGCGGGGGAGACCCAGTACTTC. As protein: CATSDAGETQYF.

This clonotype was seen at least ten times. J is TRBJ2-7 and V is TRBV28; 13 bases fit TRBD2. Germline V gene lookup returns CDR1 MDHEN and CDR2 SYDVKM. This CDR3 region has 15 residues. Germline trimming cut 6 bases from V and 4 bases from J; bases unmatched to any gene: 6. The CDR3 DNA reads TGTGCCAGCAGGACTAGCGGGAGGAAAAGATACGAGCAGTACTTC. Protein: CASRTSGRKRYEQYF.

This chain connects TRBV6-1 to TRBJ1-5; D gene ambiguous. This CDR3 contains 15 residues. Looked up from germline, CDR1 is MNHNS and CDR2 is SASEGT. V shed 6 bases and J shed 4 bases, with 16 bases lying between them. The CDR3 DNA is TGTGCCAGCAGCCCGCGGGATACGAGGAATCAGCCCCAGCATTTT. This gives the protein CASSPRDTRNQPQHF.

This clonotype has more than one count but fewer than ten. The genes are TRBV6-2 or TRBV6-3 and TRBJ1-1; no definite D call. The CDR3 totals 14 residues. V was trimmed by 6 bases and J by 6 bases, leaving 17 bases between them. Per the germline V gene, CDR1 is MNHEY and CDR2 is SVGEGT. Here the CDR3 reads CASSLTHVQSEAFF. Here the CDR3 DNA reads TGTGCCAGCAGCTTAACTCACGTCCAGTCTGAAGCTTTCTTT.

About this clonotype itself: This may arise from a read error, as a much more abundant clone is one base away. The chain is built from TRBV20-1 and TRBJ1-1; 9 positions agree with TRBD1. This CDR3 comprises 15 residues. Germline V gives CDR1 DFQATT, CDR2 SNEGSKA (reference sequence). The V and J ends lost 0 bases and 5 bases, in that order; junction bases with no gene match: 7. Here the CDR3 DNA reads TGCAGTGCTAGAGATGGGACAGGGACCCGGACTGAAGCTTTCTTT. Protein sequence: CSARDGTGTRTEAFF.

CDR3 loop: CASSLEQGPLHF. In DNA, the CDR3 is TGTGCCAGCAGCTTGGAACAGGGACCCCTCCACTTT. V is TRBV28 and J is TRBJ1-6; D is perhaps TRBD1 (6 bases). Germline values: CDR1 MDHEN, CDR2 SYDVKM. Deletions cut 6 bases from V and 12 bases from J, with 12 bases between. The CDR3 is made up of 12 amino acids. Drawing the rest from reference TRBV28 and TRBJ1-6, the complete variable domain is DVKVTQSSRYLVKRTGEKVFLECVQDMDHENMFWYRQDPGLGLRLIYFSYDVKMKEKGDIPEGYSVSREKKERFSLILESASTNQTSMYLCASSLEQGPLHFGNGTRLTVT.

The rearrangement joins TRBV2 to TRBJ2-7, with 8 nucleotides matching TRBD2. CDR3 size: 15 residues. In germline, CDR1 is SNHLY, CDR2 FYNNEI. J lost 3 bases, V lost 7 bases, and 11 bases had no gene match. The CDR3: CASTVNSGNSYEQYF. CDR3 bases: TGTGCCAGCACCGTGAATAGCGGGAATAGCTACGAGCAGTACTTC. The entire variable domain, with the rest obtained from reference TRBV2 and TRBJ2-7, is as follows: EPEVTQTPSHQVTQMGQEVILRCVPISNHLYFYWYRQILGQKVEFLVSFYNNEISEKSEIFDDQFSVERPDGSNFTLKIRSTKLEDSAMYFCASTVNSGNSYEQYFGPGTRLTVT.

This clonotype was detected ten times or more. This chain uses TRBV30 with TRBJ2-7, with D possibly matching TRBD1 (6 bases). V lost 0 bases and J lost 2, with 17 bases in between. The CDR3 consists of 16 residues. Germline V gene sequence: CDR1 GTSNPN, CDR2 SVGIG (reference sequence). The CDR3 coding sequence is TGTGCCTGGAGTGTGATGGATAGGGACACCACCTACGAGCAGTACTTC. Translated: CAWSVMDRDTTYEQYF.